One sample yielded the 25 T cell receptor beta chains listed below, sequenced in a study of cytomegalovirus exposure and HLA in healthy donors. Primers for the PCR totalled 60 Vbeta and 13 Jbeta. The method was immunoSEQ multiplex PCR; TCRdb's version includes in-frame clones alone and lacks a portion of them. The sample has fewer than 250,000 clones, 76% seen once. The sample was PBMCs. The receptors originated from a man between 18 and 29 years old in good health and CMV-seronegative.

This chain links TRBV29-1 with TRBJ2-1; tentatively, D is TRBD2 (7 bases). This CDR3 has 15 amino acids. The germline V gene encodes CDR1 SQVTM and CDR2 ANQGSEA. The V gene lost 7 bases and the J gene lost 4 bases, with 20 bases spanning the gap. The CDR3 spells CSAQGGDYQYNEQFF. The CDR3 DNA reads TGCAGCGCCCAAGGGGGGGACTACCAATACAATGAGCAGTTCTTC.

The chain carries TRBV7-2 and TRBJ1-5; D remains unclear. The CDR3 sequence is 13 residues long. Trimming stripped 1 base from V and 9 bases from J, with 10 bases between. Per germline, CDR1 SGHTA and CDR2 FQGNSA. For the CDR3, the DNA is TGTGCCAGCAGCTTAGGACTCCCAGCGCCCCAGCATTTT. It encodes CASSLGLPAPQHF.

This clone was seen just once. CDR3 loop: CASSSLSGNTIYF. As DNA, the CDR3 is TGTGCCAGCAGTTCTCTCTCTGGAAACACCATATATTTT. This chain joins TRBV28 and TRBJ1-3; D is unclear. Germline V gene data show CDR1 as MDHEN and CDR2 as SYDVKM. V was pared by 4 bases and J by 0 bases, with 4 bases between. The CDR3 extends over 13 amino acids.

This clone was observed a handful of times. J is TRBJ1-1 and V is TRBV28; 7 nucleotides match TRBD1. After removal of 5 bases from V and 4 bases from J, the junction contained 10 bases not matched to a gene. Germline-derived CDR1 and CDR2 are MDHEN and SYDVKM. This CDR3 is built from 15 residues. The CDR3 reads CASSANRDSLTEAFF. CDR3 in DNA: TGTGCCAGCAGTGCCAATCGGGACAGCCTCACTGAAGCTTTCTTT.

The V and J genes are TRBV7-9 and TRBJ1-2; 9 bases are shared with TRBD1. The J segment lost 4 bases and the V segment lost 5 bases, leaving 8 bases of the junction unmatched. Germline assignment: CDR1 SEHNR and CDR2 FQNEAQ (reference sequence). The CDR3 totals 15 residues. CDR3 in amino acids: CASSRGTGITYGYTF. CDR3 in DNA: TGTGCCAGCAGCCGAGGGACAGGGATTACCTATGGCTACACCTTC.

The V call is TRBV27, the J call TRBJ1-1; D might be TRBD1 (6 bases). Deletions cut 3 bases from V and 0 bases from J, with 17 bases between. The CDR3 has 17 amino acids. Germline V gene lookup returns CDR1 MNHEY and CDR2 SMNVEV (reference sequence). This CDR3 is CASSLGEGEGLNTEAFF. The CDR3 nucleotides are TGTGCCAGCAGTTTGGGTGAGGGGGAAGGTTTGAACACTGAAGCTTTCTTT.

This rearrangement joins TRBV6-5 to TRBJ2-1; 8 bases are shared with TRBD2. The germline gives CDR1 MNHEY, CDR2 SVGAGI. Germline trimming cut 3 bases from V and 0 bases from J; bases unmatched to any gene: 4. The CDR3 length is 16 residues. CDR3 nucleotide sequence: TGTGCCAGCAGTTATGTCCTAGCGGGCTCCTACAATGAGCAGTTCTTC. It translates to CASSYVLAGSYNEQFF.

The gene calls are TRBV9 and TRBJ1-1; no clear D gene. Trimming took 4 bases from V and 4 from J, leaving 11 bases between them. The CDR3 is 13 residues long. Germline assignment: CDR1 SGDLS and CDR2 YYNGEE. CDR3 sequence (DNA): TGTGCCAGCAGCTCTCCCTACGGCACTGAAGCTTTCTTT. Its protein is CASSSPYGTEAFF. Variable domain in full (rest from reference TRBV9 and TRBJ1-1): DSGVTQTPKHLITATGQRVTLRCSPRSGDLSVYWYQQSLDQGLQFLIQYYNGEERAKGNILERFSAQQFPDLHSELNLSSLELGDSALYFCASSSPYGTEAFFGQGTRLTVV.

The J gene is TRBJ2-3, the V gene TRBV7-8, with a weak D call TRBD2 (5 bases). Trimming shortened V by 0 bases and J by 4 bases, and 8 bases separated the two germline ends. The germline V gene encodes CDR1 SGHVS and CDR2 FQNEAQ. The CDR3 covers 14 residues. The CDR3 sequence is CASSLALGADTQYF. The DNA for the CDR3 is TGTGCCAGCAGCTTAGCGCTGGGAGCAGATACGCAGTATTTT.

The CDR3 DNA reads TGTGCCAGCAGTTTTGGCAGGGGCACCGCCGGGGAGCTGTTTTTT. It is translated as CASSFGRGTAGELFF. The chain carries TRBV28 and TRBJ2-2; TRBD1 is a possible D gene (6 bases). CDR3 length: 15 residues. Trimming pared 3 bases from V and 6 bases from J, leaving 14 bases between. Germline V gene lookup returns CDR1 MDHEN and CDR2 SYDVKM.

The gene calls are TRBV29-1 and TRBJ1-2, with D tentatively TRBD1 (6 bases). Trimming shortened V by 7 bases and J by 8 bases, and 23 bases separated the two germline ends. CDR3 size: 14 residues. Germline CDR1 SQVTM, CDR2 ANQGSEA. This CDR3 is CSAEPQGQGSGYTF. Here the CDR3 DNA reads TGCAGCGCAGAGCCCCAGGGTCAGGGGTCGGGCTACACCTTC.

The gene calls are TRBV29-1 and TRBJ2-1; D is possibly TRBD1 (6 bases). The CDR3 sequence is 15 residues long. CDR1 is SQVTM, CDR2 ANQGSEA, per germline. V was trimmed by 4 bases and J by 2 bases, leaving 15 bases between them. The CDR3 coding sequence is TGCAGCGTTGGAAGGGGGAGTCTTCCCTACAATGAGCAGTTCTTC. This sequence encodes CSVGRGSLPYNEQFF.

The J gene is TRBJ1-6, the V gene TRBV2, with 8 bases identical to TRBD1. Germline trimming cut 3 bases from V and 5 bases from J; bases unmatched to any gene: 3. CDR1 and CDR2 (germline): SNHLY, FYNNEI. The CDR3 runs to 15 residues. As DNA, the CDR3 is TGTGCCAGCAGTGATTGGGGACAGGATAATTCACCCCTCCACTTT. As protein: CASSDWGQDNSPLHF.

J is TRBJ2-7 and V is TRBV25-1, with TRBD2 matching over 12 bases. V was clipped by 4 bases and J by 3 bases; unmatched bases: 7. The CDR3 consists of 16 residues. Per germline, CDR1 MGHDK and CDR2 SYGVNS. The CDR3 spells CASSGPLAGGVYEQYF. The CDR3 bases are TGTGCCAGCAGTGGGCCACTAGCGGGAGGCGTCTACGAGCAGTACTTC.

The chain has TRBV5-1 and TRBJ2-6; D is undetermined. The CDR3 spans 14 residues. V gave up 5 bases and J gave up 2 bases, with 8 bases separating them. CDR1 is SGHRS, CDR2 YFSETQ, per germline. CDR3 DNA sequence: TGCGCCAGCAGGGAGAGCCCTGGGGCCAACGTCCTGACTTTC. It is translated as CASRESPGANVLTF.

The chain is built from TRBV5-6 and TRBJ2-5; 8 nucleotides line up with TRBD2. TRBJ2-7 matches the DNA end more closely, so the J call is doubtful. Germline lookup yields CDR1 SGHDT and CDR2 YYEEEE. CDR3 length equals 14 residues. The CDR3 here is CASSFPGGPYEQYF. CDR3 DNA sequence: TGTGCCAGCAGCTTCCCGGGAGGGCCCTACGAGCAGTACTTC.

This clone was seen only once. The chain has TRBV13 and TRBJ2-1, with TRBD2 identical over 10 bases. Per germline, CDR1 PRHDT and CDR2 FYEKMQ (reference sequence). With 5 bases clipped from V and 2 bases from J, the junction kept 6 bases outside the gene matches. There are 16 residues in the CDR3. The CDR3 reads CASSTQREGPYNEQFF. DNA for the CDR3: TGTGCCAGCAGCACCCAGCGGGAGGGCCCCTACAATGAGCAGTTCTTC.

The V call is TRBV29-1, the J call TRBJ1-2, with 10 bases fitting TRBD1. Germline CDR1 reads SQVTM; CDR2 reads ANQGSEA. V lost 3 bases and J lost 3; bases outside the gene matches: 10. This CDR3 region has 16 residues. The CDR3 DNA reads as TGCAGCGTTGACGAAAGGGGACAGGGGACCTACTATGGCTACACCTTC. Its translation: CSVDERGQGTYYGYTF.

This clone is a singleton in its sample. V is TRBV10-3 and J is TRBJ1-5; D not certain. Looked up from germline, CDR1 is ENHRY and CDR2 is SYGVKD. The CDR3 is 17 residues long. Trimming took 2 bases from V and 2 from J, leaving 16 bases between them. The CDR3: CAISEERWEGRNQPQHF. The CDR3 DNA reads TGTGCCATCAGTGAGGAGAGATGGGAGGGCCGCAATCAGCCCCAGCATTTT.

This rearrangement joins TRBV6-5 to TRBJ2-1; possible D gene TRBD2, 5 bases. Per germline, CDR1 MNHEY and CDR2 SVGAGI. V gave up 2 bases and J gave up 5 bases, with 7 bases separating them. The length of the CDR3 is 13 residues. CDR3: CASSYDGNNEQFF. CDR3 bases: TGTGCCAGCAGTTACGACGGGAACAATGAGCAGTTCTTC.

This clone showed up just once. The chain's CDR3 is CASSAGAPSEQYF. Here the CDR3 DNA reads TGCGCCAGCAGTGCAGGGGCCCCTTCCGAGCAGTACTTC. The V gene is TRBV10-1, the J gene TRBJ2-7, with D perhaps TRBD1 (6 bases). Deletions cut 4 bases from V and 6 bases from J, with 13 bases between. CDR1 and CDR2 from the germline V gene are WNHNN and SYGVQD (reference sequence). The CDR3 runs to 13 residues.

The chain recombines TRBV2 with TRBJ2-2; 7 nucleotides align to TRBD2. V lost 8 bases and J lost 0; bases outside the gene matches: 9. The CDR3 runs to 16 residues. Per the germline V gene, CDR1 is SNHLY and CDR2 is FYNNEI. The CDR3 region has the DNA TGTGCCAGCGGCTCGGGCCTAGCGGCGAACACCGGGGAGCTGTTTTTT. This encodes CASGSGLAANTGELFF.

In its sample, this clone was seen once. The CDR3: CASSVFSGSTDTQYF. Here the CDR3 DNA reads TGTGCCAGCAGCGTCTTTAGCGGAAGCACAGATACGCAGTATTTT. The chain couples TRBV9 to TRBJ2-3; D may be TRBD2 (6 bases). V shed 2 bases and J shed 0 bases, with 10 bases lying between them. Germline CDR1 reads SGDLS; CDR2 reads YYNGEE. The CDR3 is 15 residues long.

The chain joins TRBV11-2 to TRBJ2-7, with TRBD2 identical over 8 bases. The CDR3 is 16 residues long. Trimming at V came to 5 bases and at J to 4 bases, leaving 13 bases not matched to a gene. CDR1 is SGHAT and CDR2 is FQNNGV in the germline V gene. DNA of the CDR3: TGTGCCAGCAGCCCGGAGCCGGGACTAGGTATTTACGAGCAGTACTTC. Its protein is CASSPEPGLGIYEQYF.

The rearrangement uses TRBV7-2 and TRBJ2-7; D is unclear. V was cut by 4 bases and J by 4 bases, with 17 bases left in between. CDR3 length: 15 amino acids. Looked up from germline, CDR1 is SGHTA and CDR2 is FQGNSA. The CDR3 sequence is CASSSPFGLRYEQYF. In DNA, the CDR3 is TGTGCCAGCAGCTCGCCGTTTGGGCTTCGATACGAGCAGTACTTC. Using reference TRBV7-2 and TRBJ2-7 for the parts outside the CDR3, the full variable domain is GAGVSQSPSNKVTEKGKDVELRCDPISGHTALYWYRQSLGQGLEFLIYFQGNSAPDKSGLPSDRFSAERTGGSVSTLTIQRTQQEDSAVYLCASSSPFGLRYEQYFGPGTRLTVT.